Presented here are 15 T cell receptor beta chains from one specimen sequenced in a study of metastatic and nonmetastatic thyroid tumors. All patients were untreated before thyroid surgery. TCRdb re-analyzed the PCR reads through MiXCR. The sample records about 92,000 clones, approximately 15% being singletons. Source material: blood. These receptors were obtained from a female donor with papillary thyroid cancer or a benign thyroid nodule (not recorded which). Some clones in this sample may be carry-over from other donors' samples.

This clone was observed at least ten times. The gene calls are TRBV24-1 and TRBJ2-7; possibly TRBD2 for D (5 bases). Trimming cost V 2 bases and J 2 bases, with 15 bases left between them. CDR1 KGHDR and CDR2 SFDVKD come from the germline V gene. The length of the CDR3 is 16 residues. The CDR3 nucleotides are TGTGCCACCAGTGATTCCGGCGAGGGAGTCGCCTACGAGCAGTACTTC. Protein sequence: CATSDSGEGVAYEQYF.

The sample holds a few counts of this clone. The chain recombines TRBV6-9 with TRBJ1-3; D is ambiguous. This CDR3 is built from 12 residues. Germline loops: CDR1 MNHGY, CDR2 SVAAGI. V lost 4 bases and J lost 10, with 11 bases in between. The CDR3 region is CASSSQVVTIYF. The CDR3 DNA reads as TGTGCCAGCAGTTCCCAAGTGGTTACCATATATTTT.

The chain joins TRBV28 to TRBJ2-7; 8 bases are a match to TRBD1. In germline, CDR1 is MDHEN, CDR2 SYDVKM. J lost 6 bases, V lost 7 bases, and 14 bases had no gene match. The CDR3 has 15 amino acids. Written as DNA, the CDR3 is TGTGCCAGCACGGGGACAGGATTAGGGTGGTCCGAGCAGTACTTC. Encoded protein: CASTGTGLGWSEQYF.

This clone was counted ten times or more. The CDR3, as DNA: TGTGCCAGCAGTCCTGGACAGGGCCCCTATGGCTACACCTTC. It yields the protein CASSPGQGPYGYTF. V gene TRBV6-1 combines with J gene TRBJ1-2, with 8 bases identical to TRBD1. After removal of 5 bases from V and 4 bases from J, the junction contained 6 bases not matched to a gene. The germline V gene encodes CDR1 MNHNS and CDR2 SASEGT. The CDR3 has 14 amino acids.

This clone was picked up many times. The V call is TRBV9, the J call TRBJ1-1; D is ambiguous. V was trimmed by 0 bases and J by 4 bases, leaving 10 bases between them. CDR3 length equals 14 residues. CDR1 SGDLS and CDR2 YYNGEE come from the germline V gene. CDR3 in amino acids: CASSVGRDSTEAFF. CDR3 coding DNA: TGTGCCAGCAGCGTAGGCCGGGATAGCACTGAAGCTTTCTTT. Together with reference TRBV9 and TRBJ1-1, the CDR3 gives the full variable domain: DSGVTQTPKHLITATGQRVTLRCSPRSGDLSVYWYQQSLDQGLQFLIQYYNGEERAKGNILERFSAQQFPDLHSELNLSSLELGDSALYFCASSVGRDSTEAFFGQGTRLTVV.

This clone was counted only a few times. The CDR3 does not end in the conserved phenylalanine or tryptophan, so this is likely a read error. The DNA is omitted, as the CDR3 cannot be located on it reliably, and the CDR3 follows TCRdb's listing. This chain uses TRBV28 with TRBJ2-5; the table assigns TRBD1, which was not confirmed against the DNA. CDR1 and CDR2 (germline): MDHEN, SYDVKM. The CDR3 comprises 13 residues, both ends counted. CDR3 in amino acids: CASSRDSPGTKYL.

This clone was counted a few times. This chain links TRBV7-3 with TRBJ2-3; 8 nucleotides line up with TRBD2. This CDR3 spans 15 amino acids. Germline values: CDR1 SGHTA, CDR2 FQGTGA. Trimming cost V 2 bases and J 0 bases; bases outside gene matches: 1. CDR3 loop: CASSLAGGSTDTQYF. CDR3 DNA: TGTGCCAGCAGCTTAGCGGGGGGAAGCACAGATACGCAGTATTTT.

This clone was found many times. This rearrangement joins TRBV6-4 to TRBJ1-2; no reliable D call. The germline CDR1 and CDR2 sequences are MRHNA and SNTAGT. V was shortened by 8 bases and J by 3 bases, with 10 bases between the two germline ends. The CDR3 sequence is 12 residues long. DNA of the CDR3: TGTGCCAGCCCTGCAGTCGACTATGGCTACACCTTC. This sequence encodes CASPAVDYGYTF.

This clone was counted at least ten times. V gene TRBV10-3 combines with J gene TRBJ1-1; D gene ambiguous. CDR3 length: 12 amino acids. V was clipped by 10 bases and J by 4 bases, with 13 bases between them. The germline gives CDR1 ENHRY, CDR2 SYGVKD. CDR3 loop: CATAGWSTEAFF. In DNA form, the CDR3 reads TGTGCCACTGCGGGGTGGAGCACTGAAGCTTTCTTT.

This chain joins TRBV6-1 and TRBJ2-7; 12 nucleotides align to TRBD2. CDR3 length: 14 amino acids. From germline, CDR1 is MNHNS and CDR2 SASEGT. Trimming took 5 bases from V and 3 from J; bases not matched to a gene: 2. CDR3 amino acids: CASSPGLAGYEQYF. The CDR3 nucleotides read TGTGCCAGCAGTCCGGGACTAGCGGGCTACGAGCAGTACTTC.

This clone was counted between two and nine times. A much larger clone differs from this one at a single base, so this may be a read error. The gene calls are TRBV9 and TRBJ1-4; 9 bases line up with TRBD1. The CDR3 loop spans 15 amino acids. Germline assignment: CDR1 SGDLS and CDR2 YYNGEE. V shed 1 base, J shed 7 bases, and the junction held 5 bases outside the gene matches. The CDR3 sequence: CASSVWGQGSEKLFF. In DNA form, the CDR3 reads TGTGCCAGCAGCGTATGGGGACAGGGAAGTGAAAAACTGTTTTTT.

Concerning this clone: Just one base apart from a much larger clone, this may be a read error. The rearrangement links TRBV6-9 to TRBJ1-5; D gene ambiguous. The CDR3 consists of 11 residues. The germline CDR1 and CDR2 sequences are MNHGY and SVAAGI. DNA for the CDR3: TGTGCCATCAGTTTCAATCAGCCTCAGCATTTT. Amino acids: CAISFNQPQHF.

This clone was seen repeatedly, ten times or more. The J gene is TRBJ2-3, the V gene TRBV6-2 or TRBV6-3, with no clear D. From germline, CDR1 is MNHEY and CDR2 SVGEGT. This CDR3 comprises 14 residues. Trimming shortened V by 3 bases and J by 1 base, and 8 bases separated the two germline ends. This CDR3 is CASSYWAGTDTQYF. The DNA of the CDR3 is TGTGCCAGCAGTTATTGGGCGGGCACAGATACGCAGTATTTT.

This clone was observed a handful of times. The CDR3 spells CASSRDVSTTGELFF. For the CDR3, the DNA is TGTGCCAGCAGCCGAGACGTCAGTACCACCGGGGAGCTGTTTTTT. The chain recombines TRBV7-9 with TRBJ2-2; no definite D call. V lost 5 bases to trimming and J lost 4 bases, with 14 bases between them. The CDR3 extends over 15 amino acids. Germline values: CDR1 SEHNR, CDR2 FQNEAQ (reference sequence).

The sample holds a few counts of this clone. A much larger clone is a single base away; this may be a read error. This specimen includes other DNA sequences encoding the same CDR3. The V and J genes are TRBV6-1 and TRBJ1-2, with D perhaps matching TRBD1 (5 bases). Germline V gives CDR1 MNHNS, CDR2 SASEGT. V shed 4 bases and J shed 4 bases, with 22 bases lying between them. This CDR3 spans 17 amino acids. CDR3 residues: CASSGGGTRRAGYGYTF. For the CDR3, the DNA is TGTGCCAGCAGTGGAGGTGGCACACGCAGGGCCGGCTATGGCTACACCTTC.